Listed below are T cell receptor beta chains from one sample, sequenced in a study of CD8+ T cells in alopecia areata. Generated by immunoSEQ multiplex PCR, the TCRdb table keeps only in-frame clones and is missing some. Here the sample spans about 110,000 clones, 58% being singletons. Sequencing was carried out using NKG2D-low CD8+ T cells sorted from blood. The source is a human donor with alopecia areata. CDR3s leave out the opening cysteine and the closing phenylalanine or tryptophan. The D gene is left open where the match is weak.

TRBJ2-1 | - | TRBV6-5 | ASSYYGDNEQF
TRBJ2-7 | - | TRBV6-5 | ASSYSDEQY
TRBJ2-5 | - | TRBV7-9 | ASSLDRFFPGQETQY
TRBJ1-5 | - | TRBV9 | ASSVGPGSNQPQH
TRBJ1-5 | TRBD1 | TRBV27 | ASGWDRTNQPQH
TRBJ1-1 | - | TRBV25-1 | ASSLQIGNTEAF
TRBJ2-7 | TRBD2 | TRBV7-8 | ASSKLAGGYEQY
TRBJ2-3 | - | TRBV5-4 | ASSSLAGTDTQY
TRBJ2-5 | - | TRBV13 | ASSYQQGGRETQY
TRBJ2-5 | - | TRBV29-1 | SLLSDWGETQY
TRBJ2-7 | - | TRBV27 | ASSPIPPYEQY
TRBJ1-5 | - | TRBV18 | ASSQQVRGHQPQH
TRBJ2-1 | - | TRBV4-2 | ASSEGNEQF
TRBJ2-1 | TRBD2 | TRBV2 | ASSESGGREQF
TRBJ2-3 | - | TRBV28 | ASSLRRTGALADTQY
TRBJ1-2 | TRBD1 | TRBV30 | AREAGGYGYT
TRBJ2-2 | TRBD1 | TRBV5-6 | ASRFGQVYTGELF
TRBJ2-7 | TRBD2 | TRBV2 | ASIGLADRSEQY
TRBJ1-2 | - | TRBV20-1 | SARGGRSYT
TRBJ2-1 | TRBD2 | TRBV4-1 | ASSHGLAGGREQF
TRBJ2-2 | - | TRBV29-1 | SVLGNTGELF
TRBJ2-4 | TRBD2 | TRBV28 | ASRSTEVGLAGGSQY
TRBJ1-4 | - | TRBV7-9 | ASSKTRQENEKLF
TRBJ1-1 | - | TRBV29-1 | SVEDRGRGF
TRBJ2-7 | TRBD2 | TRBV19 | ASSTGLAGVYEQY
TRBJ1-5 | TRBD1 | TRBV19 | ASSLINRGGQPQH
TRBJ2-3 | - | TRBV5-1 | ASSLHPLGADTQY
TRBJ2-7 | - | TRBV5-6 | ASSFPTDSYEQY
TRBJ1-2 | TRBD1 | TRBV19 | ASSTPSDRELYGYT
TRBJ2-5 | - | TRBV4-1 | ASSQTQTGRQETQY
TRBJ2-1 | - | TRBV5-1 | ASSLDRRGYNEQF
TRBJ2-7 | TRBD1 | TRBV5-1 | ASSLAGDRGATYEQY
TRBJ2-2 | - | TRBV7-8 | ASSLIPTELF
TRBJ2-3 | - | TRBV9 | ASSVEATHAPIMQY
TRBJ2-7 | - | TRBV29-1 | SVRQNDDEQY
TRBJ1-1 | - | TRBV11-2 | ASSFGTEAF
TRBJ2-7 | TRBD2 | TRBV13 | ASSLAGSGDSYEQY
TRBJ2-7 | - | TRBV6-5 | ASSDWEQY